This entry lists 25 T cell receptor beta chains sequenced from one sample in a study of OX40 agonist ivuxolimab in advanced cancers. TCRdb keeps only in-frame clones here, not all; method: immunoSEQ multiplex PCR. The table includes 50,000 to 65,000 clones, 81% detected once. The material was CD4+ or CD8+ T cells sorted from blood, obtained in a trial of the OX40 agonist ivuxolimab. The source is an adult with an advanced solid tumor such as melanoma, head and neck, liver or kidney cancer.

The chain has TRBV9 and TRBJ1-2, with D unresolved. Trimming took 0 bases from V and 5 from J, leaving 14 bases between them. CDR1 SGDLS and CDR2 YYNGEE come from the germline V gene. The CDR3 length is 15 residues. CDR3 in amino acids: CASSVGEGPRYGYTF. The CDR3 coding sequence is TGTGCCAGCAGCGTAGGGGAAGGGCCCAGGTATGGCTACACCTTC.

The chain links TRBV5-1 to TRBJ2-7; the D gene is possibly TRBD1 (6 bases). V was pared by 4 bases and J by 1 base, with 15 bases between. Germline V gene sequence: CDR1 SGHRS, CDR2 YFSETQ. This CDR3 comprises 15 residues. CDR3 protein: CASSVLGGLSYEQYF. CDR3 in DNA: TGCGCCAGCAGCGTTCTAGGGGGTTTATCCTACGAGCAGTACTTC.

This chain uses TRBV7-2 with TRBJ2-1, with D perhaps matching TRBD1 or TRBD2 (5 bases each). Germline V gives CDR1 SGHTA, CDR2 FQGNSA. V was shortened by 5 bases and J by 3 bases, with 14 bases between the two germline ends. This CDR3 spans 15 amino acids. The CDR3 loop is CASSIQGAGYNEQFF. The CDR3 DNA reads TGTGCCAGCAGCATCCAGGGAGCAGGCTACAATGAGCAGTTCTTC.

The chain links TRBV5-4 to TRBJ1-4; 7 bases map to TRBD1. Unmatched junction bases numbered 10, after V lost 6 bases and J lost 8 bases. The CDR3 spans 14 residues. Germline CDR1 is SGHNT and CDR2 is YYREEE (reference sequence). The CDR3 region has the DNA TGTGCCAGCAAAGAAGGGGGCTCCAGAGAAAAACTGTTTTTT. Its protein product is CASKEGGSREKLFF.

CDR3 region: CASSQRLAGGPYNEQFF. The CDR3 region has the DNA TGTGCCAGCAGCCAACGACTAGCGGGGGGTCCCTACAATGAGCAGTTCTTC. V and J are TRBV4-2 and TRBJ2-1; 13 nucleotides agree with TRBD2. The CDR3 is 17 amino acids. The trim removed 2 bases at V and 2 bases at J, leaving 3 bases unmatched. Germline V CDR1 and CDR2: LGHNA, YNFKEQ.

This rearrangement joins TRBV21-1 to TRBJ2-6; the D call in the table, TRBD1, was not verified against the DNA. TRBV21-1 is reported as a pseudogene. The CDR3 sequence is 22 residues long. CDR3 nucleotide sequence: TGTGCCAGCATCCCGGGACAGGGATTTGGGATTGTTTTATTCTCTGGGGCCAACGTCCTGACTTTC. It is translated as CASIPGQGFGIVLFSGANVLTF.

The chain employs TRBV9 and TRBJ2-6; D unclear. CDR3 length equals 13 residues. Germline CDR1 SGDLS, CDR2 YYNGEE. Trimming left V 4 bases short and J 2 bases short, with 4 bases between. CDR3 nucleotide sequence: TGTGCCAGCAGCCTGACTGGGGCCAACGTCCTGACTTTC. This gives the protein CASSLTGANVLTF. The full variable domain, in which reference TRBV9 and TRBJ2-6 provide the parts outside the CDR3, is DSGVTQTPKHLITATGQRVTLRCSPRSGDLSVYWYQQSLDQGLQFLIQYYNGEERAKGNILERFSAQQFPDLHSELNLSSLELGDSALYFCASSLTGANVLTFGAGSRLTVL.

This chain connects TRBV5-1 to TRBJ1-1; 9 nucleotides line up with TRBD1. CDR1 SGHRS and CDR2 YFSETQ come from the germline V gene. Losses at the gene ends were 3 bases for V and 7 bases for J; bases not matched to a gene: 13. The CDR3 sequence is 16 residues long. CDR3 nucleotides: TGCGCCAGCAGCTCCGGGACAGGGTCGAAAAGGGGTGAAGCTTTCTTT. Residues: CASSSGTGSKRGEAFF.

The chain is built from TRBV5-1 and TRBJ2-5; TRBD1 agrees at 10 bases. Germline CDR1 is SGHRS and CDR2 is YFSETQ. The length of the CDR3 is 18 residues. J gave up 3 bases and V 3 bases, and 14 bases lay outside the gene matches. The CDR3: CASSSSRLGTGAEETQYF. The CDR3, as DNA: TGCGCCAGCAGCTCCTCTCGGCTCGGGACAGGGGCGGAAGAGACCCAGTACTTC.

The chain combines TRBV6-1 with TRBJ1-6, with D maybe TRBD1 (5 bases). This CDR3 comprises 15 residues. Trimming cost V 6 bases and J 1 base, with 10 bases left between them. Germline assignment: CDR1 MNHNS and CDR2 SASEGT. This CDR3 reads CASSLGGSYNSPLHF. The CDR3 nucleotides are TGTGCCAGCAGCTTGGGGGGTTCCTATAATTCACCCCTCCACTTT.

This sequence joins TRBV4-1 and TRBJ1-1; D might be TRBD1 (5 bases). V gave up 4 bases and J gave up 8 bases, with 8 bases separating them. CDR1 MGHRA and CDR2 YSYEKL come from the germline V gene. The CDR3 is 11 residues long. This chain's CDR3 is CASSRGAEAFF. For the CDR3, the DNA is TGCGCCAGCAGCCGTGGGGCCGAAGCTTTCTTT.

This clone came up a few times. J is TRBJ2-7 and V is TRBV27, with 7 positions matching TRBD1. The length of the CDR3 is 15 residues. Germline V gene lookup returns CDR1 MNHEY and CDR2 SMNVEV (reference sequence). The V and J ends lost 10 bases and 1 base, in that order; junction bases with no gene match: 13. The CDR3 here is CATAGLTGMSYEQYF. Written as DNA, the CDR3 is TGTGCCACCGCCGGTTTGACAGGGATGTCCTACGAGCAGTACTTC.

The gene calls are TRBV5-4 and TRBJ1-1, with TRBD1 identical over 8 bases. The CDR3 consists of 16 residues. The V segment lost 3 bases and the J segment 4 bases; nucleotides outside the gene matches: 11. Germline values: CDR1 SGHNT, CDR2 YYREEE (reference sequence). The CDR3 protein is CASSSGQAPGGTEAFF. The CDR3, as DNA: TGTGCCAGCAGCTCGGGACAGGCCCCCGGTGGCACTGAAGCTTTCTTT.

The V call is TRBV6-6, the J call TRBJ1-1; tentative D call: TRBD1 (6 bases). The CDR3 runs 13 residues. V was cut by 5 bases and J by 1 base, with 8 bases left in between. Germline CDR1 is MNHNY and CDR2 is SVGAGI (reference sequence). The CDR3 DNA sequence: TGTGCCAGCAGTGGACAGCCGAACACTGAAGCTTTCTTT. It specifies CASSGQPNTEAFF.

This chain connects TRBV4-3 to TRBJ2-1; a possible D gene is TRBD1 (5 bases). CDR1 is LGHNA and CDR2 is YSLEER in the germline V gene. This CDR3 has 14 residues. V was pared by 0 bases and J by 6 bases, with 9 bases between. The CDR3 DNA reads TGCGCCAGCAGCCAAGAGTACAGGCCCAATGAGCAGTTCTTC. Translated, it gives CASSQEYRPNEQFF.

The CDR3 coding sequence is TGTGCCACCAGCAGAGGGACAGTCGGAGATCAGCCCCAGCATTTT. Translation: CATSRGTVGDQPQHF. J is TRBJ1-5 and V is TRBV15; a weak D match, TRBD1 (6 bases). V lost 1 base and J lost 5, with 12 bases in between. Germline V lookup: CDR1 LNHNV, CDR2 YYDKDF (reference sequence). The CDR3 is 15 residues long.

The V and J genes are TRBV11-2 and TRBJ1-4; D unresolved. Germline V gene data show CDR1 as SGHAT and CDR2 as FQNNGV. The CDR3 contains 13 residues. V shed 5 bases and J shed 3 bases, with 7 bases lying between them. CDR3 bases: TGTGCCAGCAGCCCAACGTCTAATGAAAAACTGTTTTTT. Protein sequence: CASSPTSNEKLFF.

This chain links TRBV2 with TRBJ1-5; no clear D gene. V shed 4 bases and J shed 2 bases, with 12 bases lying between them. Germline V gene sequence: CDR1 SNHLY, CDR2 FYNNEI. This CDR3 is built from 15 residues. CDR3 residues: CASSGRRKGNQPQHF. Written as DNA, the CDR3 is TGTGCCAGCAGTGGACGGAGGAAGGGCAATCAGCCCCAGCATTTT.

This clone has a single count. V gene TRBV7-2 combines with J gene TRBJ2-7, with a tentative D call TRBD2 (6 bases). V was clipped by 1 base and J by 2 bases, with 15 bases between them. The germline CDR1 and CDR2 sequences are SGHTA and FQGNSA. The CDR3 is made up of 16 amino acids. The CDR3 spells CASSLGGRGGAYEQYF. The CDR3 DNA follows: TGTGCCAGCAGCTTAGGGGGGAGAGGCGGGGCCTACGAGCAGTACTTC.

This sequence joins TRBV6-6 and TRBJ1-1; D remains ambiguous. With 5 bases removed from V and 10 bases from J, the gap between germline ends came to 14 bases. The CDR3 covers 12 residues. The germline gives CDR1 MNHNY, CDR2 SVGAGI (reference sequence). CDR3 DNA: TGTGCCAGCAGTAACCCTGGGAGGGCAGCTTTCTTT. Translating it yields CASSNPGRAAFF.

The chain has TRBV19 and TRBJ2-5, with 8 bases that match TRBD1. The V segment lost 9 bases and the J segment 7 bases; nucleotides outside the gene matches: 10. This CDR3 is built from 13 residues. Germline values: CDR1 LNHDA, CDR2 SQIVND (reference sequence). CDR3 nucleotide sequence: TGTGCCAGCCGGAACAGGGGGTCGGGGACCCAGTACTTC. It yields the protein CASRNRGSGTQYF. Looking up the rest from reference TRBV19 and TRBJ2-5 gives the full variable domain: DGGITQSPKYLFRKEGQNVTLSCEQNLNHDAMYWYRQDPGQGLRLIYYSQIVNDFQKGDIAEGYSVSREKKESFPLTVTSAQKNPTAFYLCASRNRGSGTQYFGPGTRLLVL.

The chain recombines TRBV10-3 with TRBJ1-4; D may be TRBD1 (5 bases). The germline V gene encodes CDR1 ENHRY and CDR2 SYGVKD. Trimming shortened V by 10 bases and J by 4 bases, and 13 bases separated the two germline ends. The CDR3 is 13 residues long. CDR3 amino acids: CATKRQGNEKLFF. The CDR3 region has the DNA TGTGCCACTAAGAGGCAGGGTAATGAAAAACTGTTTTTT.

V gene TRBV7-6 combines with J gene TRBJ1-3; D gene unclear. The CDR3 is made up of 16 amino acids. V dropped 1 base and J dropped 2 bases, with 12 bases sitting between them. The germline CDR1 and CDR2 sequences are SGHVS and FNYEAQ. Here the CDR3 DNA reads TGTGCCAGCAGCTTAGGAGTTTCCGGAGCTGGAAACACCATATATTTT. It codes for CASSLGVSGAGNTIYF.

The chain combines TRBV5-5 with TRBJ2-7, with D tentatively TRBD1 or TRBD2 (5 bases each). This CDR3 region has 14 residues. The V gene lost 7 bases and the J gene lost 2 bases, with 16 bases spanning the gap. Per the germline V gene, CDR1 is SGHKS and CDR2 is YYEKEE (reference sequence). This CDR3 is CASRFRDVTYEQYF. For the CDR3, the DNA is TGTGCCAGCCGGTTCCGGGACGTAACCTACGAGCAGTACTTC.

The V gene is TRBV5-1, the J gene TRBJ2-4; D not resolved. This CDR3 spans 14 amino acids. Trimming cost V 4 bases and J 6 bases, with 14 bases left between them. Germline CDR1 reads SGHRS; CDR2 reads YFSETQ. Written as DNA, the CDR3 is TGCGCCAGCAGCATATCTACGTCAGCAAACATTCAGTACTTC. Translated, it gives CASSISTSANIQYF.